These T cell receptor beta chains were read from a single sample in a study of cytomegalovirus exposure and HLA in healthy donors. The data were produced by immunoSEQ multiplex PCR, yet TCRdb's version contains in-frame clones alone and is incomplete. The data contain around 80,000 clones, over 70% of them singletons. Sequencing was done on a sample of PBMCs. All receptors come from a middle-aged man in good health and CMV-seropositive. The CDR3 runs from the conserved cysteine through the conserved F or W. Fields, in order: V gene, D gene, clone size, J gene, CDR3 DNA, CDR3 protein. D genes are given only for firm matches. Only some rows state a clone size, as once, few, many or a class for expanded clones.

TRBV4-3	NA	NA	TRBJ1-4	TGCGCCAGCAGCCCTCGGCGGCAGGGAGAAAAACTGTTTTTT	CASSPRRQGEKLFF
TRBV6-5	NA	NA	TRBJ1-1	TGTGCCAGTCGAACCGGGACTGAAGCTTTCTTT	CASRTGTEAFF
TRBV15	NA	NA	TRBJ1-2	TGTGCCACCAGCGTACGACAGCTTAGCTATGGCTACACCTTC	CATSVRQLSYGYTF
TRBV29-1	TRBD1	NA	TRBJ1-2	TGCAGCGTCGACCGGACAGGGTACTATGGCTACACCTTC	CSVDRTGYYGYTF
TRBV5-1	NA	NA	TRBJ2-1	TGCGCCAGCAGCTCCCCCGTAGCGAATCCTAGGGACAATGAGCAGTTCTTC	CASSSPVANPRDNEQFF
TRBV19	NA	few	TRBJ2-1	TGTGCCAGTACATATAGCAGGCAGTTCTTC	CASTYSRQFF
TRBV7-8	NA	NA	TRBJ1-2	TGTGCCAGCAGCCTAGAAGTAACGGGGGATGGCTACACCTTC	CASSLEVTGDGYTF
TRBV18	NA	NA	TRBJ1-1	TGTGCCAGCTCACCAGGGCAGAACACTGAAGCTTTCTTT	CASSPGQNTEAFF
TRBV18	TRBD1	NA	TRBJ2-7	TGTGCCAGCTCACAAACCGGGACAGGGGGTAGCGAGCAGTACTTC	CASSQTGTGGSEQYF
TRBV28	NA	NA	TRBJ1-1	TGTGCCAGCAATCGGCTCGGGTGGAACACTGAAGCTTTCTTT	CASNRLGWNTEAFF
TRBV5-1	NA	once	TRBJ1-4	TGCGCCAGCAGCTTGGTGTCCAGGGTATCTTCGACTAGTGAAAAACTGTTTTTT	CASSLVSRVSSTSEKLFF
TRBV7-7	NA	NA	TRBJ2-3	TGTGCCAGCAGAAGACTACCTATAAGCACAGATACGCAGTATTTT	CASRRLPISTDTQYF
TRBV2	NA	NA	TRBJ2-7	TGTGCCAGCAGTGTTGGGACTCGGGCGGGGGAGCAGTACTTC	CASSVGTRAGEQYF
TRBV28	NA	NA	TRBJ2-2	TGTGCCACTTCCCGTTTTATAGCTACCGGGGAGCTGTTTTTT	CATSRFIATGELFF
TRBV27	TRBD2	NA	TRBJ2-5	TGTGCCAGCAGTTTCTCTTCTCGGACTAGCGGGAGGGAGGAGACCCAGTACTTC	CASSFSSRTSGREETQYF
TRBV28	TRBD1	NA	TRBJ1-5	TGTGCCAGCTTCGACAGGGTTCAGCCCCAGCATTTT	CASFDRVQPQHF
TRBV4-3	TRBD1	NA	TRBJ1-1	TGCGCCAGCAGCCAAGCGGGACAGGGATTCACTGAAGCTTTCTTT	CASSQAGQGFTEAFF
TRBV5-1	NA	once	TRBJ1-4	TGCGCCAGCAGCTTGGTAATCCTTGGGGCGAATGAAAAACTGTTTTTT	CASSLVILGANEKLFF
TRBV5-4	NA	many	TRBJ2-1	TGTGCCAGCAGCTTGGGGACACTCGCCAGGGGCAATGAGCAGTTCTTC	CASSLGTLARGNEQFF
TRBV6-4	NA	NA	TRBJ2-3	TGTGCCAGCAGTGACACTTGGACAGATACGCAGTATTTT	CASSDTWTDTQYF
TRBV6-6	TRBD1	NA	TRBJ2-7	TGTGCCAGCAGTTACGGGACAGGGACCTACGAGCAGTACTTC	CASSYGTGTYEQYF
TRBV27	TRBD1	NA	TRBJ2-1	TGTGCCAGCAGTTCAGAGACAGGGTGGTCTGAGCAGTTCTTC	CASSSETGWSEQFF
TRBV4-2	TRBD2	NA	TRBJ2-1	TGTGCCAGCAGCCAAGCGGTAGCGGGGGGGTCCCATGAGCAGTTCTTC	CASSQAVAGGSHEQFF
TRBV19	NA	NA	TRBJ1-6	TGTGCCAGTAGGGTCCGAGCCCAGGGAAGAAACTCCTATAATTCACCCCTCCACTTT	CASRVRAQGRNSYNSPLHF
TRBV15	NA	NA	TRBJ2-6	TGTGCCACCAGCAGAGGTGTTTCGGGGGGCGCTGGGGCCAACGTCCTGACTTTC	CATSRGVSGGAGANVLTF
TRBV7-2	NA	few	TRBJ2-3	TGTGCCAGCAGCGACAGGTTGAACACAGATACGCAGTATTTT	CASSDRLNTDTQYF
TRBV28	TRBD2	NA	TRBJ2-3	TGTGCCAGCAAGCGGGGGGAGACAGATACGCAGTATTTT	CASKRGETDTQYF
TRBV7-9	NA	NA	TRBJ2-2	TGTGCCAGCAGCTTAGGTAGTTCCACCGGGGAGCTGTTTTTT	CASSLGSSTGELFF
TRBV10-3	TRBD2	NA	TRBJ2-1	TGTGCCACAATTCTAGCGGGCACCTACAATGAGCAGTTCTTC	CATILAGTYNEQFF
TRBV19	NA	NA	TRBJ1-6	TGTGCCAGTAGTATATCACCTGAGGGTAATTCACCCCTCCACTTT	CASSISPEGNSPLHF
TRBV5-1	TRBD1	NA	TRBJ2-7	TGCGCCAGCTCCGGGACAGGGGCCTACGAGCAGTACTTC	CASSGTGAYEQYF
TRBV29-1	NA	NA	TRBJ2-5	TGCAGCGTTGAATGGGGGGAAGAGACCCAGTACTTC	CSVEWGEETQYF
TRBV6-5	NA	few	TRBJ2-7	TGTGCCAGCAGTTACTCGACGCGGGGAAGCTCCTACGAGCAGTACTTC	CASSYSTRGSSYEQYF
TRBV7-9	TRBD1	once	TRBJ1-3	TGTGCCAGCAGCTTACCGGGACAGAGCTCTGGAAACACCATATATTTT	CASSLPGQSSGNTIYF
TRBV6-5	TRBD1	NA	TRBJ1-2	TGTGCCAGCAGTTTGGGACAGGGTGATTACTATGGCTACACCTTC	CASSLGQGDYYGYTF
TRBV4-2	NA	NA	TRBJ2-5	TGTGCCAGCAGCCAAGATTTTAGAAGCTCGGAGGAGACCCAGTACTTC	CASSQDFRSSEETQYF
TRBV23-1	NA	NA	TRBJ2-6	TGCGCCAGCAACCAGAGCCCACCTCAAACAGGCCCCGGGGCCAACGTCCTGACTTTC	CASNQSPPQTGPGANVLTF
TRBV7-3	NA	few	TRBJ2-5	TGTGCCAGCAGTCGAGCGGGCGTCGCACAAGAGACCCAGTACTTC	CASSRAGVAQETQYF
TRBV7-9	NA	once	TRBJ1-1	TGTGCCAGCAGCCTCCCTAGAAACACTGAAGCTTTCTTT	CASSLPRNTEAFF
TRBV4-3	NA	NA	TRBJ2-7	TGCGCCAGCAGCCAAGAAACAGGGCTCTCCTACGAGCAGTACTTC	CASSQETGLSYEQYF
TRBV27	TRBD2	NA	TRBJ2-7	TGTGCCAGCAGTACCCGGACTAGCGGGAGTTACGAGCAGTACTTC	CASSTRTSGSYEQYF
TRBV30	NA	NA	TRBJ1-3	TGTGCCTGCCGGGACTCGGGTGGAAACACCATATATTTT	CACRDSGGNTIYF
TRBV18	TRBD2	NA	TRBJ2-7	TGTGCCAGCTCATCTAACCCTAGCGGGAGCCCCTACGAGCAGTACTTC	CASSSNPSGSPYEQYF
TRBV4-1	TRBD1	NA	TRBJ2-2	TGCGCCAGCAGCCATCCCGGGACAGGGGGCTTGGCATCTAGGACCGGGGAGCTGTTTTTT	CASSHPGTGGLASRTGELFF
TRBV2	TRBD1	NA	TRBJ2-2	TGTGCCAGCAGGCGGGGGACAGGGCAGAACACCGGGGAGCTGTTTTTT	CASRRGTGQNTGELFF
TRBV23-1	TRBD1	NA	TRBJ1-3	TGCGCCAGCAGTCGGCCCGACAGGGGCTCTGGAAACACCATATATTTT	CASSRPDRGSGNTIYF
TRBV19	NA	NA	TRBJ2-2	TGTGCCAGTAGTAGTACACAGAACACCGGGGAGCTGTTTTTT	CASSSTQNTGELFF
TRBV6-1	TRBD1	few	TRBJ1-3	TGTGCCAGCAGTGACCGACAGGGAACCTCTGGAAACACCATATATTTT	CASSDRQGTSGNTIYF
TRBV29-1	NA	NA	TRBJ1-1	TGCAGCGCCCGGGGGGGGGCCGACACTGAAGCTTTCTTT	CSARGGADTEAFF
TRBV9	NA	NA	TRBJ1-5	TGTGCCAGCAGCACAGGACACGAGAGAGGCAATCAGCCCCAGCATTTT	CASSTGHERGNQPQHF
TRBV28	TRBD2	NA	TRBJ2-1	TGTGCCAGCAGTTTAAAGCGAAGTACTAGCGGCTACAATGAGCAGTTCTTC	CASSLKRSTSGYNEQFF
TRBV11-2	TRBD1	NA	TRBJ2-7	TGTGCCACTGAGACAGGGCACCTCTACGAGCAGTACTTC	CATETGHLYEQYF
TRBV9	NA	NA	TRBJ1-1	TGTGCCAGCAGCGTGTTAGAAGTGAACACTGAAGCTTTCTTT	CASSVLEVNTEAFF
TRBV7-2	NA	NA	TRBJ2-7	TGTGCCAGCAGCTTAGTACCCCAGGGGTACGAGCAGTACTTC	CASSLVPQGYEQYF
TRBV11-2	TRBD1	NA	TRBJ2-2	TGTGCCAGCAGCTTAGTAGGTGGACAGGATATTACCGGGGAGCTGTTTTTT	CASSLVGGQDITGELFF
TRBV2	NA	NA	TRBJ1-1	TGTGCCAGCAGTGAAGAACTAAACACTGAAGCTTTCTTT	CASSEELNTEAFF
TRBV28	NA	NA	TRBJ2-7	TGTGCCAGCAGGAACTCTGACAGGAGCATCTACGAGCAGTACTTC	CASRNSDRSIYEQYF
TRBV7-8	NA	many	TRBJ2-7	TGTGCCAGCAGCTTAAACGGTTTGCGGTGGGAGCAGTACTTC	CASSLNGLRWEQYF
TRBV6-1	NA	few	TRBJ2-2	TGTGCCAGCAGGGTAGTTAACACCGGGGAGCTGTTTTTT	CASRVVNTGELFF